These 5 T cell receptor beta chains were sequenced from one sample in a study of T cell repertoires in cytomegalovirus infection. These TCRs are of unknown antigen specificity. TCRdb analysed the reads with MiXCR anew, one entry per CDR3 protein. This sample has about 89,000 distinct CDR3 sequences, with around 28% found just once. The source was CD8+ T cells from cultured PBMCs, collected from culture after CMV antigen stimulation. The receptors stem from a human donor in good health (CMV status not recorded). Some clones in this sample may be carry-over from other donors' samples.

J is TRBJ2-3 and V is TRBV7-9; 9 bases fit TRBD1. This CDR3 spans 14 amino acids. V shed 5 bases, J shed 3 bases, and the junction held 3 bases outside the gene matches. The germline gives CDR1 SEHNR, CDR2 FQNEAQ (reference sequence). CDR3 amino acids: CASSRTGATDTQYF. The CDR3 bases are TGTGCCAGCAGCAGGACAGGGGCGACAGATACGCAGTATTTT.

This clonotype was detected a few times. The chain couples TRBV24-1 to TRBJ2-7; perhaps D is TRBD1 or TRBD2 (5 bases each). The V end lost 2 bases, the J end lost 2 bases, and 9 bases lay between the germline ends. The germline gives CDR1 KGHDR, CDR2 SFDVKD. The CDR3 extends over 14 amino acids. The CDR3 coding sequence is TGTGCCACCAGTGATTGGGACCGCACCTACGAGCAGTACTTC. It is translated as CATSDWDRTYEQYF.

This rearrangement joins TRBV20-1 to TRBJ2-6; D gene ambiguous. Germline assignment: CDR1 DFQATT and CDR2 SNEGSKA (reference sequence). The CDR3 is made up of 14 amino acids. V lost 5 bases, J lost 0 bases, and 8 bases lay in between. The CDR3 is CSALRNSGANVLTF. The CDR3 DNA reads TGCAGTGCTTTACGGAACTCTGGGGCCAACGTCCTGACTTTC.

The CDR3 sequence is CASSLKPFQETQYF. The CDR3 DNA is TGTGCCAGCAGCTTAAAACCATTCCAAGAGACCCAGTACTTC. The chain links TRBV7-2 to TRBJ2-5; D gene ambiguous. This CDR3 has 14 residues. The germline V gene encodes CDR1 SGHTA and CDR2 FQGNSA. Between the trimmed V and J ends, which lost 2 bases and 1 base, there was a span of 8 bases. Full variable domain (remainder filled in from reference TRBV7-2 and TRBJ2-5): GAGVSQSPSNKVTEKGKDVELRCDPISGHTALYWYRQSLGQGLEFLIYFQGNSAPDKSGLPSDRFSAERTGGSVSTLTIQRTQQEDSAVYLCASSLKPFQETQYFGPGTRLLVL.

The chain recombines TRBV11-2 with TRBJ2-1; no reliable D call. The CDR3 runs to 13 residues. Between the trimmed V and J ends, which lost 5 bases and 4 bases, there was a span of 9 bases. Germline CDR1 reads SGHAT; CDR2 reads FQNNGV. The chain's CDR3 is CASSQVSYNEQFF. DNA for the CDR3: TGTGCCAGCAGCCAAGTCTCGTACAATGAGCAGTTCTTC.